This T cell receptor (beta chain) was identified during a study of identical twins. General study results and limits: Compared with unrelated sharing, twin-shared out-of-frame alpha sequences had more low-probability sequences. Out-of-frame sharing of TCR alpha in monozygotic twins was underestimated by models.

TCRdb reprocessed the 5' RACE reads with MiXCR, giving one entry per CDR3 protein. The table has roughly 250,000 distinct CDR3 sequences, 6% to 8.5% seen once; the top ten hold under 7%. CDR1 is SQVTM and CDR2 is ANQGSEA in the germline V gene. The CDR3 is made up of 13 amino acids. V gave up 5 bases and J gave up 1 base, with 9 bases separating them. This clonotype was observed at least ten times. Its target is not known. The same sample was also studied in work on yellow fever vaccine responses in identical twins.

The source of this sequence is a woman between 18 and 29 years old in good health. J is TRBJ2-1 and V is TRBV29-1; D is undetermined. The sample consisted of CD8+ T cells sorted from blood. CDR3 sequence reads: CSVPSRSYNEQFF. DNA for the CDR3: TGCAGCGTTCCTAGTAGGTCCTACAATGAGCAGTTCTTC.